This T cell receptor beta chain was identified in a study of tumor-infiltrating lymphocytes in primary liver carcinoma. The source of the blood RNA was unsorted whole blood, and germline DNA was extracted as well. The CDR3 has 11 amino acids. Between the trimmed V and J ends, which lost 8 bases and 5 bases, there was a span of 12 bases. Germline V CDR1 and CDR2: SQVTM, ANQGSEA. A constant-region primer primed TCR beta cDNA synthesis from roughly 520 ng of total RNA. Nested multiplex PCR, run for three rounds with slightly modified ARM-PCR, yielded TCR beta libraries. The first two PCR rounds used TRBV1-TRBV30 forward primers with a C-beta reverse primer, about 10 cycles each. TCRdb redid the calling of the multiplex PCR reads with MiXCR, one entry per CDR3 protein. The data contain about 320,000 distinct CDR3 sequences, 58% of them singletons. Turning to this clonotype: A much larger clone lies one base from this, so it may be a read error.

V gene TRBV29-1 combines with J gene TRBJ2-5; TRBD1 might be the D (5 bases). This TCR was recovered from a woman aged 25 to 39 with primary liver carcinoma and hepatitis B virus infection. Specimen: peripheral blood. DNA of the CDR3: TGCAGCCCATTACAGGAGGAGACCCAGTACTTC. Translated, it gives CSPLQEETQYF.